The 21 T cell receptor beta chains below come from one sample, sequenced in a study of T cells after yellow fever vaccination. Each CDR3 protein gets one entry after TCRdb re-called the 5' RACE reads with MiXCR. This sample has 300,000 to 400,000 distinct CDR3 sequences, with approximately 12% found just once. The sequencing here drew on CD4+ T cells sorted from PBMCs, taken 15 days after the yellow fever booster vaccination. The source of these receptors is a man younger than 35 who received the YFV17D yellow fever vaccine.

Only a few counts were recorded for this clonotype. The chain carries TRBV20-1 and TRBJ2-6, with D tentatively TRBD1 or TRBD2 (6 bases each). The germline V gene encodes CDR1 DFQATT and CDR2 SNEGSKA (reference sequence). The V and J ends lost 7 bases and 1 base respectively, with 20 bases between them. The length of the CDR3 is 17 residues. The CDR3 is CSVRRGARGSGANVLTF. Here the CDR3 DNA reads TGCAGTGTCAGGAGGGGGGCTCGAGGGTCTGGGGCCAACGTCCTGACTTTC.

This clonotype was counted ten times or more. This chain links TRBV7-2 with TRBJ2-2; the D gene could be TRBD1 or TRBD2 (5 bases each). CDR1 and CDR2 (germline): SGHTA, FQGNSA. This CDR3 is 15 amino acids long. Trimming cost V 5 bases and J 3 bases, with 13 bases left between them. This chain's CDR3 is CASSDGTGYTGELFF. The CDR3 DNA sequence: TGTGCCAGCAGCGACGGGACGGGCTACACCGGGGAGCTGTTTTTT. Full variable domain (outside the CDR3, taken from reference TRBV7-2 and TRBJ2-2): GAGVSQSPSNKVTEKGKDVELRCDPISGHTALYWYRQSLGQGLEFLIYFQGNSAPDKSGLPSDRFSAERTGGSVSTLTIQRTQQEDSAVYLCASSDGTGYTGELFFGEGSRLTVL.

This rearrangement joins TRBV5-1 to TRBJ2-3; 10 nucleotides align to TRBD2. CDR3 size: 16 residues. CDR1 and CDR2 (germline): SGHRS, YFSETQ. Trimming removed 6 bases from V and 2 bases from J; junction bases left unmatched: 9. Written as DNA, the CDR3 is TGCGCCAGCAAAAGGGGTAGCGGGGGGTCCACAGATACGCAGTATTTT. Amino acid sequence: CASKRGSGGSTDTQYF.

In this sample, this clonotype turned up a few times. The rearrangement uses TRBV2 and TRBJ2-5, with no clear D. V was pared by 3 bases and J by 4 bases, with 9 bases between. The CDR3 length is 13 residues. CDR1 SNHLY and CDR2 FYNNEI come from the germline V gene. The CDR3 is CASSDVGAETQYF. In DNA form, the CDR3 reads TGTGCCAGCAGTGATGTGGGTGCAGAGACCCAGTACTTC. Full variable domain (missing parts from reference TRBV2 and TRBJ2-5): EPEVTQTPSHQVTQMGQEVILRCVPISNHLYFYWYRQILGQKVEFLVSFYNNEISEKSEIFDDQFSVERPDGSNFTLKIRSTKLEDSAMYFCASSDVGAETQYFGPGTRLLVL.

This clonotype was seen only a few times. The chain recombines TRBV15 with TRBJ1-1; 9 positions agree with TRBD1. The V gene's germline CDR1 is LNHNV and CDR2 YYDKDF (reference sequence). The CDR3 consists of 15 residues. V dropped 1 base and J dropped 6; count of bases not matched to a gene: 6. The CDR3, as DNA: TGTGCCACCAGCAGAGTTCGGGACAGGGAGGCTGAAGCTTTCTTT. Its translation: CATSRVRDREAEAFF.

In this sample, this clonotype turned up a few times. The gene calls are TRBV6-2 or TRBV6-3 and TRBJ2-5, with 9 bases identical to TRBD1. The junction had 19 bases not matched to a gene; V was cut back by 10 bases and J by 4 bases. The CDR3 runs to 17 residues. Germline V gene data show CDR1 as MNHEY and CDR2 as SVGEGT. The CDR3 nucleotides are TGTGCCATCCCACGGAGGAACCATAGGACAGGGGTAGAGACCCAGTACTTC. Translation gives CAIPRRNHRTGVETQYF.

The CDR3 loop is CASSTPQGGTRTGELFF. The CDR3, as DNA: TGTGCCAGCAGTACCCCCCAGGGAGGCACCAGGACCGGGGAGCTGTTTTTT. V and J are TRBV6-5 and TRBJ2-2; maybe TRBD2 (6 bases). Germline V gene sequence: CDR1 MNHEY, CDR2 SVGAGI. The ends were cut back, 5 bases at V and 5 bases at J, with 21 bases in the middle. The CDR3 covers 17 residues.

CDR3 sequence (DNA): TGCAGTGCGCCGTGGGGGGGCCCGCGGGATACGCAGTATTTT. Protein product: CSAPWGGPRDTQYF. V and J are TRBV20-1 and TRBJ2-3, with D possibly matching TRBD2 (7 bases). Trimming shortened V by 6 bases and J by 6 bases, and 19 bases separated the two germline ends. This CDR3 region has 14 residues. The germline CDR1 and CDR2 sequences are DFQATT and SNEGSKA (reference sequence).

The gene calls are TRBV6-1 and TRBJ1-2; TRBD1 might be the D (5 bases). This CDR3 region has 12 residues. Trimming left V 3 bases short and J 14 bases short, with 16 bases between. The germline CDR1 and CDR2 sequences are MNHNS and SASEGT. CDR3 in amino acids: CASSEHGTGFTF. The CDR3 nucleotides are TGTGCCAGCAGTGAGCATGGGACCGGATTTACCTTC.

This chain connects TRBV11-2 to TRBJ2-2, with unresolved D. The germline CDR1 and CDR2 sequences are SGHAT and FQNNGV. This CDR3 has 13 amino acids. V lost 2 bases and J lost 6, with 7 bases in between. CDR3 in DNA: TGTGCCAGCAGCTTACTCCGACCCGGGGAGCTGTTTTTT. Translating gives CASSLLRPGELFF.

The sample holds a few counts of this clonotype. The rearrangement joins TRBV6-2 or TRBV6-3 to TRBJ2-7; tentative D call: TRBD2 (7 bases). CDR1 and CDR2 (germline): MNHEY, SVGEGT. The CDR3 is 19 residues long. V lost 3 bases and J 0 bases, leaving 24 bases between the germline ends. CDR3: CASSYDGLRGLKNSYEQYV. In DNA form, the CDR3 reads TGTGCCAGCAGTTATGACGGTCTGCGGGGGCTGAAAAACTCCTACGAGCAGTACGTC.

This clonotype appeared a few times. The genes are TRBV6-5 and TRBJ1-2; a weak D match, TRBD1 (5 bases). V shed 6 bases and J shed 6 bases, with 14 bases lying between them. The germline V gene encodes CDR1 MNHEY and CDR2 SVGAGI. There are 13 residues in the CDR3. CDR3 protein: CASSPLGVDGYTF. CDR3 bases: TGTGCCAGCAGCCCTTTGGGGGTTGATGGCTACACCTTC.

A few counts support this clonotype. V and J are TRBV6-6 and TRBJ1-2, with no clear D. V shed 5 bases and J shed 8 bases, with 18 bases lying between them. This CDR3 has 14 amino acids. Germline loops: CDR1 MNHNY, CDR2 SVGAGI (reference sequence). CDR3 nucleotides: TGTGCCAGCAGTCCCCCCGTTGGGTGGGAGGGCTACACCTTC. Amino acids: CASSPPVGWEGYTF.

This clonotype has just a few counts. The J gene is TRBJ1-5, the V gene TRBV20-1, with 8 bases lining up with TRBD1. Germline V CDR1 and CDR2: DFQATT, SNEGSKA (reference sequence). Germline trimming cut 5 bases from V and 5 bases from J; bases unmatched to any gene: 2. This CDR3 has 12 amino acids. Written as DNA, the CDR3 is TGCAGTGCTTTGACAGGGGATCAGCCCCAGCATTTT. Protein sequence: CSALTGDQPQHF.

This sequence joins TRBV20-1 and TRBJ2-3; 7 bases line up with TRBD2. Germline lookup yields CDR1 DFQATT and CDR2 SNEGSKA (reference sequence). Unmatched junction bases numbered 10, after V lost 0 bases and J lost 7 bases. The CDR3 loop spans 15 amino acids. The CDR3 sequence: CSARDHLAVKNTQYF. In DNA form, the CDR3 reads TGCAGTGCTAGAGATCATCTAGCGGTGAAGAATACGCAGTATTTT.

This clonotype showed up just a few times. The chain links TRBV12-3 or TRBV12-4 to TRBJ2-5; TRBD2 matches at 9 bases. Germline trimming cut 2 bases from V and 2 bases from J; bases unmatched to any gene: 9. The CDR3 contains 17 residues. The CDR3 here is CASSLSSGGSIQETQYF. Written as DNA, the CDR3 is TGTGCCAGCAGTTTATCCAGCGGGGGGTCGATTCAAGAGACCCAGTACTTC.

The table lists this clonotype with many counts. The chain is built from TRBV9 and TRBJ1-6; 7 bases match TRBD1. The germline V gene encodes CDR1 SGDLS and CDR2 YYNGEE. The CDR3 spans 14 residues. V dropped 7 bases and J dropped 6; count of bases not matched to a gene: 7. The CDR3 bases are TGTGCCAGCGGAAAAGGGGGCAGTAATTCACCCCTCCACTTT. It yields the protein CASGKGGSNSPLHF.

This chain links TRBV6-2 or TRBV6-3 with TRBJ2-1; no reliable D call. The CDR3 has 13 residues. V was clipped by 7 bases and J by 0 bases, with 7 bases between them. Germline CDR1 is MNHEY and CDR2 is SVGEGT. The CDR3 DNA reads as TGTGCCAGCATGGAGAGCTCCTACAATGAGCAGTTCTTC. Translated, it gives CASMESSYNEQFF.

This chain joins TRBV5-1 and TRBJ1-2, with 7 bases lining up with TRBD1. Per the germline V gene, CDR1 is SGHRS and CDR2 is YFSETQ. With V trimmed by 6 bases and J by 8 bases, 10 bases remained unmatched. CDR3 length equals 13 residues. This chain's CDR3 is CASTVTQGVGYTF. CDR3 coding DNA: TGCGCCAGCACCGTTACCCAGGGGGTCGGCTACACCTTC.

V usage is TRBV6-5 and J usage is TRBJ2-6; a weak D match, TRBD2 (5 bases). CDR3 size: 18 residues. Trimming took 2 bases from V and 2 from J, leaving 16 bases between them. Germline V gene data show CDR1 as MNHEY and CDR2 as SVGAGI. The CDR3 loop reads CASSYEGALYAGANVLTF. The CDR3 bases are TGTGCCAGCAGTTACGAGGGCGCCTTGTATGCTGGGGCCAACGTCCTGACTTTC.

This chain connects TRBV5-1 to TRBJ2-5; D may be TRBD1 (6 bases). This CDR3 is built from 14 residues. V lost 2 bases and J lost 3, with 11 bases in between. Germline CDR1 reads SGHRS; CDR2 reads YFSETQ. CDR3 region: CASSLRQAEETQYF. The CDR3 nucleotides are TGCGCCAGCAGCTTAAGACAGGCCGAAGAGACCCAGTACTTC.